A single sample gave rise to the 29 T cell receptor beta chains below, sequenced in a study of identical twins. MiXCR, run by TCRdb on the 5' RACE reads, gives a single entry per CDR3 protein. The data hold 350,000 to 600,000 distinct CDR3 sequences, with 13% to 15% observed a single time. These data also featured in a second study, about yellow fever vaccine responses in identical twins.

Sequencing input: CD4+ T cells sorted from blood. These receptors all stem from a woman under 30 in good health.

The V gene is TRBV5-1, the J gene TRBJ2-7, with TRBD1 matching over 7 bases. Trimming removed 5 bases from V and 10 bases from J; junction bases left unmatched: 12. Germline assignment: CDR1 SGHRS and CDR2 YFSETQ. The CDR3 is 13 residues long. For the CDR3, the DNA is TGCGCCAGCAGTCAGTTGAGAGGGACAGCTCAGTACTTC. Encoded protein: CASSQLRGTAQYF.

This clonotype has a handful of counts. J is TRBJ2-7 and V is TRBV2; D is ambiguous. The CDR3 is 11 amino acids. V lost 4 bases, J lost 5 bases, and 6 bases lay in between. Germline CDR1 reads SNHLY; CDR2 reads FYNNEI. The CDR3 loop is CASSGRNEQYF. For the CDR3, the DNA is TGTGCCAGCAGTGGGAGAAACGAGCAGTACTTC.

This rearrangement joins TRBV6-2 or TRBV6-3 to TRBJ2-7; 8 nucleotides line up with TRBD2. Germline V gene sequence: CDR1 MNHEY, CDR2 SVGEGT. V dropped 7 bases and J dropped 3; count of bases not matched to a gene: 8. The CDR3 consists of 14 residues. For the CDR3, the DNA is TGTGCCAGCATCGCGGGAGGACTTATCTACGAGCAGTACTTC. Amino acid sequence: CASIAGGLIYEQYF.

This sequence joins TRBV12-3 or TRBV12-4 and TRBJ2-3; D not certain. Trimming shortened V by 3 bases and J by 7 bases, and 20 bases separated the two germline ends. This CDR3 spans 16 amino acids. In DNA, the CDR3 is TGTGCCAGCAGTTTTGGGTTCGGAGCGCGGTCGAATACGCAGTATTTT. This codes for CASSFGFGARSNTQYF.

The chain joins TRBV21-1 to TRBJ2-7. TRBV21-1 is termed a pseudogene. CDR3 length: 15 residues. The CDR3 loop reads CASSKAPGKSYEQYF. DNA for the CDR3: TGTGCCAGCAGCAAAGCTCCAGGAAAGTCCTACGAGCAGTACTTC.

The V call is TRBV5-1, the J call TRBJ2-2, with D perhaps matching TRBD1 (6 bases). Germline V gene lookup returns CDR1 SGHRS and CDR2 YFSETQ. The V end lost 5 bases, the J end lost 1 base, and 12 bases lay between the germline ends. This CDR3 has 15 amino acids. CDR3 sequence (DNA): TGCGCCAGCAGTCAGACGACAGGGAACACCGGGGAGCTGTTTTTT. Amino acid sequence: CASSQTTGNTGELFF.

This chain connects TRBV7-8 to TRBJ2-5; 10 bases line up with TRBD2. V dropped 4 bases and J dropped 5; count of bases not matched to a gene: 7. The CDR3 has 15 residues. From germline, CDR1 is SGHVS and CDR2 FQNEAQ. As DNA, the CDR3 is TGTGCCAGCAGCTCGAGCGGGAGGGCCCGGGAGACCCAGTACTTC. Amino acid sequence: CASSSSGRARETQYF.

This clonotype was observed a few times. This CDR3 is CASSISGSSIDTQYF. The DNA for the CDR3 is TGTGCCAGCAGCATTAGCGGGAGTTCTATTGATACGCAGTATTTT. The V call is TRBV7-2, the J call TRBJ2-3; TRBD2 agrees at 9 bases. Germline CDR1 reads SGHTA; CDR2 reads FQGNSA. V trimming: 5 bases; J trimming: 6 bases; junction bases outside the gene matches: 9. CDR3 length: 15 amino acids.

This clonotype was seen more than once but under ten times. V and J are TRBV6-2 or TRBV6-3 and TRBJ2-1; maybe TRBD2 (6 bases). V gave up 2 bases and J gave up 5 bases, with 10 bases separating them. The CDR3 consists of 14 residues. The germline V gene has CDR1 MNHEY and CDR2 SVGEGT. The CDR3: CASSYGRRDNEQFF. The CDR3 nucleotides read TGTGCCAGCAGTTACGGGCGGAGGGACAATGAGCAGTTCTTC.

The chain couples TRBV5-1 to TRBJ2-5; 10 positions match TRBD1. This CDR3 comprises 15 residues. The germline gives CDR1 SGHRS, CDR2 YFSETQ. J gave up 1 base and V 1 base, and 1 base lay outside the gene matches. This CDR3 is CASSLRTGGQETQYF. For the CDR3, the DNA is TGCGCCAGCAGCTTGAGGACAGGGGGCCAAGAGACCCAGTACTTC.

This clonotype showed up many times. The V gene is TRBV5-5, the J gene TRBJ2-7; 7 bases fit TRBD1. Germline CDR1 is SGHKS and CDR2 is YYEKEE (reference sequence). The J segment lost 4 bases and the V segment lost 3 bases, leaving 1 base of the junction unmatched. The CDR3 contains 12 residues. This CDR3 is CASSWTGYEQYF. CDR3 DNA sequence: TGTGCCAGCAGCTGGACAGGATACGAGCAGTACTTC.

Notes on this clonotype: One end of the junction does not line up with germline, which may come from a read error. V usage is TRBV2 and J usage is TRBJ2-7; D may be TRBD1 or TRBD2 (7 bases each). Germline CDR1 is SNHLY and CDR2 is FYNNEI. The CDR3 sequence is 13 residues long. Here the CDR3 reads CASGEGALGPLFF. The CDR3 DNA reads as TGTGCCAGCGGGGAGGGGGCCTTAGGGCCTCTGTTCTTC.

This clonotype was detected a few times. The J gene is TRBJ2-1, the V gene TRBV4-3; D ambiguous. This CDR3 is built from 15 residues. Germline values: CDR1 LGHNA, CDR2 YSLEER. Trimming removed 0 bases at V and 2 bases at J, with 8 bases between. The CDR3, as DNA: TGCGCCAGCAGCCAAGAGGGCACAGCCTACAATGAGCAGTTCTTC. The encoded protein is CASSQEGTAYNEQFF.

This clonotype has more than one count but fewer than ten. The rearrangement uses TRBV12-3 or TRBV12-4 and TRBJ2-3; 13 bases align to TRBD2. The CDR3 consists of 16 residues. V trimming: 5 bases; J trimming: 4 bases; junction bases outside the gene matches: 6. DNA of the CDR3: TGTGCCAGCAGTCCGGGGACTAGCGGGGAGGCAGATACGCAGTATTTT. Translating it yields CASSPGTSGEADTQYF.

The gene calls are TRBV7-2 and TRBJ1-6; TRBD1 aligns across 12 bases. In germline, CDR1 is SGHTA, CDR2 FQGNSA. The CDR3 consists of 17 residues. J lost 10 bases, V lost 5 bases, and 12 bases had no gene match. This CDR3 is CASSRTGTGGDGSPLHF. CDR3 coding DNA: TGTGCCAGCAGCCGAACCGGGACAGGGGGCGACGGGTCACCCCTCCACTTT.

This clonotype was observed once. The V and J genes are TRBV7-9 and TRBJ1-1; tentative D call: TRBD1 (6 bases). There are 15 residues in the CDR3. Germline lookup yields CDR1 SEHNR and CDR2 FQNEAQ (reference sequence). V was clipped by 6 bases and J by 0 bases, with 14 bases between them. The CDR3 reads CASRPTRTVNTEAFF. The CDR3 bases are TGTGCCAGCAGACCCACTCGGACAGTGAACACTGAAGCTTTCTTT.

This clonotype was observed a few times. This chain connects TRBV6-5 to TRBJ2-7; 8 nucleotides line up with TRBD1. Germline CDR1 and CDR2: MNHEY and SVGAGI. The CDR3 is made up of 16 amino acids. V lost 2 bases to trimming and J lost 1 base; unmatched junction nucleotides: 7. The CDR3 DNA is TGTGCCAGCAGTTACAGCCGGGACAGGCTTTCCTACGAGCAGTACTTC. Its translation is CASSYSRDRLSYEQYF.

This clonotype occurred a few times. The chain uses TRBV15 and TRBJ1-3; D remains unclear. Trimming stripped 0 bases from V and 3 bases from J, with 6 bases between. The CDR3 sequence is 14 residues long. Germline values: CDR1 LNHNV, CDR2 YYDKDF (reference sequence). The CDR3 DNA reads as TGTGCCACCAGCAGAGATCCCGTTGGAAACACCATATATTTT. Protein product: CATSRDPVGNTIYF.

This clonotype was seen more than once but under ten times. V usage is TRBV12-3 or TRBV12-4 and J usage is TRBJ1-5, with D unresolved. The V gene lost 6 bases and the J gene lost 7 bases, with 10 bases spanning the gap. This CDR3 is 12 amino acids long. DNA of the CDR3: TGTGCCAGCAGCGACCCCAGGCAGCCCCAGCATTTT. This codes for CASSDPRQPQHF.

There are many counts of this clonotype. The V gene is TRBV3-1, the J gene TRBJ2-1; a possible D gene is TRBD2 (5 bases). CDR1 is LGHDT, CDR2 YNNKEL, per germline (reference sequence). The CDR3 spans 14 residues. V was shortened by 3 bases and J by 9 bases, with 15 bases between the two germline ends. For the CDR3, the DNA is TGTGCCAGCAGCCAGATTTTGCGGGCCAGTGAGCAGTTCTTC. As protein: CASSQILRASEQFF.

The sample holds a few counts of this clonotype. The chain combines TRBV5-6 with TRBJ2-7; D uncertain. CDR1 SGHDT and CDR2 YYEEEE come from the germline V gene. The CDR3 sequence is 15 residues long. Deletions cut 4 bases from V and 2 bases from J, with 16 bases between. This CDR3 reads CASSPFWTDTYEQYF. As DNA, the CDR3 is TGTGCCAGCAGCCCTTTCTGGACCGACACCTACGAGCAGTACTTC.

V and J are TRBV7-3 and TRBJ2-7, with a weak D call TRBD2 (5 bases). The V end was cut by 1 base, the J end by 2 bases, with 9 bases between. The CDR3 totals 14 residues. CDR1 is SGHTA and CDR2 is FQGTGA in the germline V gene. CDR3: CASSLSRGTYEQYF. The CDR3 DNA reads as TGTGCCAGCAGCTTAAGTCGGGGTACCTACGAGCAGTACTTC. Filled out from reference TRBV7-3 and TRBJ2-7, the complete variable domain reads GAGVSQTPSNKVTEKGKYVELRCDPISGHTALYWYRQSLGQGPEFLIYFQGTGAADDSGLPNDRFFAVRPEGSVSTLKIQRTERGDSAVYLCASSLSRGTYEQYFGPGTRLTVT.

This clonotype was counted a few times. This rearrangement joins TRBV12-3 or TRBV12-4 to TRBJ2-7, with D perhaps TRBD1 (6 bases). CDR3 length: 15 residues. V lost 5 bases and J lost 2, with 16 bases in between. The CDR3 spells CASSRGQGIAYEQYF. The CDR3 DNA reads TGTGCCAGCAGTCGAGGGCAGGGGATTGCCTACGAGCAGTACTTC.

The chain is built from TRBV28 and TRBJ2-3; D not certain. V lost 6 bases, J lost 1 base, and 11 bases lay in between. CDR1 and CDR2 from the germline V gene are MDHEN and SYDVKM. The CDR3 covers 14 residues. The CDR3 nucleotides are TGTGCCAGCAGCCCCTTATCGGGCACAGATACGCAGTATTTT. Amino acid sequence: CASSPLSGTDTQYF.

The chain carries TRBV4-3 and TRBJ2-2, with no clear D. V lost 4 bases and J lost 0, with 9 bases in between. Germline V gene lookup returns CDR1 LGHNA and CDR2 YSLEER. The CDR3 loop spans 15 amino acids. In DNA form, the CDR3 reads TGCGCCAGCAGCCGAGACGGACCGAACACCGGGGAGCTGTTTTTT. It encodes CASSRDGPNTGELFF.

This chain uses TRBV28 with TRBJ2-7, with 12 bases fitting TRBD2. Germline CDR1 is MDHEN and CDR2 is SYDVKM. This CDR3 is built from 15 residues. Trimming at V came to 4 bases and at J to 4 bases, leaving 5 bases not matched to a gene. CDR3 sequence: CASSSGLAGIYEQYF. In DNA, the CDR3 is TGTGCCAGCAGTTCTGGACTAGCGGGGATATACGAGCAGTACTTC.

The chain couples TRBV7-9 to TRBJ2-1; possibly TRBD2 for D (7 bases). The CDR3 runs to 14 residues. The ends were cut back, 5 bases at V and 3 bases at J, with 11 bases in the middle. The germline gives CDR1 SEHNR, CDR2 FQNEAQ (reference sequence). CDR3 DNA sequence: TGTGCCAGCAGCCGGGGGGCTGGCTACAATGAGCAGTTCTTC. Translation: CASSRGAGYNEQFF.

V gene TRBV20-1 combines with J gene TRBJ2-2; 10 bases align to TRBD2. The V gene end was trimmed by 6 bases and the J gene end by 5 bases; junction bases not matched to a gene: 9. The CDR3 contains 15 residues. Germline V CDR1 and CDR2: DFQATT, SNEGSKA (reference sequence). CDR3 region: CSAGSSGRDTGELFF. The DNA of the CDR3 is TGCAGTGCGGGATCTAGCGGGAGAGATACCGGGGAGCTGTTTTTT.

The sample holds many counts of this clonotype. The chain has TRBV2 and TRBJ1-1; no clear D gene. Germline CDR1 reads SNHLY; CDR2 reads FYNNEI. Trimming left V 4 bases short and J 0 bases short, with 6 bases between. CDR3 length: 13 residues. As DNA, the CDR3 is TGTGCCAGCAGTGGCAGACTGAACACTGAAGCTTTCTTT. Translation gives CASSGRLNTEAFF.